Below are 16 T cell receptor beta chains sequenced from a single sample in a study of shared clonotypes between healthy human individuals. TCRdb's table, derived via immunoSEQ multiplex PCR, lists solely in-frame clones and lacks some. The data contain around 700,000 clones, around 73% of them singletons. Input material: memory CD4+ T cells sorted from blood. Indicated subset: CD45RA-negative fraction. All receptors come from a woman in her 30s in good health.

The chain joins TRBV11-3 to TRBJ2-1; a possible D gene is TRBD2 (6 bases). The CDR3 consists of 13 residues. Germline values: CDR1 SGHNT, CDR2 YENEEA. V was shortened by 7 bases and J by 0 bases, with 7 bases between the two germline ends. This CDR3 is CASKLASYNEQFF. The CDR3, as DNA: TGTGCCAGCAAACTAGCCTCCTACAATGAGCAGTTCTTC.

Concerning this clone itself: Different DNA sequences within this sample yield the same CDR3. The CDR3 region is CASSSPRNTGELFF. In DNA form, the CDR3 reads TGTGCCAGCAGCTCTCCTCGAAACACCGGGGAGCTGTTTTTT. The chain carries TRBV11-3 and TRBJ2-2; D uncertain. With 4 bases removed from V and 2 bases from J, the gap between germline ends came to 8 bases. CDR1 and CDR2 from the germline V gene are SGHNT and YENEEA. The CDR3 is 14 amino acids.

V gene TRBV28 combines with J gene TRBJ1-1; unclear D gene. Trimming removed 2 bases at V and 1 base at J, with 11 bases between. Per germline, CDR1 MDHEN and CDR2 SYDVKM. This CDR3 region has 15 residues. The CDR3 coding sequence is TGTGCCAGCAGTTTAGCGGCAGCCGGGAACACTGAAGCTTTCTTT. Protein: CASSLAAAGNTEAFF.

Points on this clone: Distinct nucleotide sequences in the sample also encode this CDR3. The CDR3 protein is CASSRTLGTEAFF. CDR3 sequence (DNA): TGTGCCAGCAGTCGGACCCTTGGCACTGAAGCTTTCTTT. The chain has TRBV27 and TRBJ1-1; D is ambiguous. With 5 bases removed from V and 4 bases from J, the gap between germline ends came to 11 bases. Germline V gene sequence: CDR1 MNHEY, CDR2 SMNVEV (reference sequence). This CDR3 spans 13 amino acids.

A single count supports this clone. This chain joins TRBV19 and TRBJ2-5, with a possible D match to TRBD1 (6 bases). Looked up from germline, CDR1 is LNHDA and CDR2 is SQIVND (reference sequence). The CDR3 totals 13 residues. Trimming stripped 5 bases from V and 4 bases from J, with 11 bases between. The CDR3 region is CASSVGQPETQYF. In DNA form, the CDR3 reads TGTGCCAGTAGTGTAGGACAGCCAGAGACCCAGTACTTC.

V usage is TRBV5-1 and J usage is TRBJ1-2; D not resolved. Trimming shortened V by 4 bases and J by 2 bases, and 9 bases separated the two germline ends. The CDR3 contains 13 residues. Germline-derived CDR1 and CDR2 are SGHRS and YFSETQ. The CDR3 protein is CASSADGNYGYTF. In DNA, the CDR3 is TGCGCCAGCAGCGCCGACGGAAACTATGGCTACACCTTC.

The V and J genes are TRBV11-2 and TRBJ1-1, with D uncertain. The CDR3 consists of 14 residues. Germline V gene data show CDR1 as SGHAT and CDR2 as FQNNGV. V dropped 5 bases and J dropped 6 bases, with 16 bases sitting between them. The DNA of the CDR3 is TGTGCCAGCAGCCGGTTTGTTTCCGCCGCTGAAGCTTTCTTT. Residues: CASSRFVSAAEAFF.

Remarks on this clone: The same CDR3 can be traced to other DNA sequences in this sample. The rearrangement uses TRBV5-1 and TRBJ2-7, with 9 bases lining up with TRBD1. This CDR3 region has 14 residues. Germline CDR1 and CDR2: SGHRS and YFSETQ. The trim removed 4 bases at V and 6 bases at J, leaving 8 bases unmatched. The CDR3 DNA reads as TGCGCCAGCAGCCCCGGGACAGGGACCCTCGAGCAGTACTTC. Protein: CASSPGTGTLEQYF.

The CDR3 spells CASSELAAAGELFF. The CDR3 DNA reads as TGTGCCAGCAGTGAACTTGCTGCGGCCGGGGAGCTGTTTTTT. The J gene is TRBJ2-2, the V gene TRBV2; D ambiguous. V was cut by 2 bases and J by 6 bases, with 10 bases left in between. Germline V CDR1 and CDR2: SNHLY, FYNNEI. The CDR3 is 14 residues long.

The CDR3 loop is CASSIPRISSYNEQFF. Written as DNA, the CDR3 is TGTGCCAGTAGTATTCCCAGGATCAGCTCCTACAATGAGCAGTTCTTC. This rearrangement joins TRBV19 to TRBJ2-1, with unresolved D. The CDR3 totals 16 residues. Trimming left V 3 bases short and J 0 bases short, with 12 bases between. CDR1 LNHDA and CDR2 SQIVND come from the germline V gene (reference sequence).

The chain carries TRBV19 and TRBJ2-2; 13 bases are a match to TRBD2. Germline lookup yields CDR1 LNHDA and CDR2 SQIVND (reference sequence). This CDR3 is 16 amino acids long. V trimming: 5 bases; J trimming: 3 bases; junction bases outside the gene matches: 3. The CDR3 sequence: CASSPGLAGDTGELFF. CDR3 DNA: TGTGCCAGTAGTCCTGGACTAGCGGGGGACACCGGGGAGCTGTTTTTT.

The V and J genes are TRBV29-1 and TRBJ2-1; 9 bases are a match to TRBD2. Germline CDR1 and CDR2: SQVTM and ANQGSEA. CDR3 length: 14 amino acids. V lost 7 bases and J lost 2; bases outside the gene matches: 6. The CDR3 nucleotides read TGCAGCGGTCGGGCTAGCGGGACCTACAATGAGCAGTTCTTC. Its translation is CSGRASGTYNEQFF.

This clone was seen a few times. The chain links TRBV30 to TRBJ1-1, with TRBD1 matching 7 bases. The V segment lost 2 bases and the J segment 5 bases; nucleotides outside the gene matches: 8. CDR3 length equals 14 residues. Germline assignment: CDR1 GTSNPN and CDR2 SVGIG (reference sequence). CDR3 nucleotide sequence: TGTGCCTGGAGTCCTGACAGGGTGGGAACTGAAGCTTTCTTT. This gives the protein CAWSPDRVGTEAFF.

Only one count was recorded for this clone. The V gene is TRBV4-1, the J gene TRBJ2-3; TRBD1 might be the D (5 bases). The CDR3 extends over 15 amino acids. V lost 1 base, J lost 0 bases, and 8 bases lay in between. Germline assignment: CDR1 MGHRA and CDR2 YSYEKL. Here the CDR3 reads CASSQGGASTDTQYF. The CDR3 nucleotides read TGCGCCAGCAGCCAAGGTGGGGCTAGCACAGATACGCAGTATTTT.

This clone was counted between two and nine times. The CDR3, as DNA: TGTGCCAGCAGCTTAGCGGGGATAAGGGGAAAACTGTTTTTT. This translates into CASSLAGIRGKLFF. This rearrangement joins TRBV7-9 to TRBJ1-4, with D possibly matching TRBD1 (5 bases). Trimming took 0 bases from V and 10 from J, leaving 12 bases between them. This CDR3 is built from 14 residues. CDR1 SEHNR and CDR2 FQNEAQ come from the germline V gene (reference sequence).

This sequence joins TRBV5-1 and TRBJ2-1; 8 nucleotides line up with TRBD2. Germline V gene data show CDR1 as SGHRS and CDR2 as YFSETQ. With 0 bases clipped from V and 10 bases from J, the junction kept 18 bases outside the gene matches. CDR3 size: 18 residues. The DNA of the CDR3 is TGCGCCAGCAGCTTGGGTGACTTGTGGAACGGGAGGGAGGGGGAGCAGTTCTTC. Its protein product is CASSLGDLWNGREGEQFF.